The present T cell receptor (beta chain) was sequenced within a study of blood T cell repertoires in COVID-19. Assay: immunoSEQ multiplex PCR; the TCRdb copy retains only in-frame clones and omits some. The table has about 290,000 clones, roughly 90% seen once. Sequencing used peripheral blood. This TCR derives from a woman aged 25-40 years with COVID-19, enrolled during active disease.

The CDR3 DNA reads as TGTGCTAGTGGCTTATTAAACGAGCAGTACTTC. Translating it yields CASGLLNEQYF. The chain combines TRBV12-5 with TRBJ2-7, with no clear D. Trimming left V 6 bases short and J 5 bases short, with 8 bases between. Per the germline V gene, CDR1 is LGHNT and CDR2 is FRNRAP. The CDR3 covers 11 residues.